This T cell receptor beta chain was sequenced for a study of breast tumors, draining lymph nodes, adjacent tissues. TCRdb re-derived calls from the multiplex PCR reads in MiXCR, one entry per CDR3 protein. The top ten hold roughly 15% of the sample, which has about 15,000 distinct CDR3 sequences, around 49% seen once. Many counts were recorded for this clonotype. What it binds is not known. Findings and caveats of the study: Tumor repertoires ranked between lymph nodes and nontumor tissue in diversity, with V and J gene preferences. Data fit most tumor T cells coming from lymph node, expanding in tumor. Compared with basal-like, luminal-like tumors shared significantly more repertoire with nontumor tissue.

Germline V CDR1 and CDR2: LNHDA, SQIVND (reference sequence). Trimming at V came to 3 bases and at J to 4 bases, leaving 5 bases not matched to a gene. This CDR3 has 17 amino acids. What was sequenced was tumor-adjacent breast tissue. The chain has TRBV19 and TRBJ2-5; 16 nucleotides match TRBD2. The TCR was taken from a female donor with breast cancer. Some clones in this sample may be carry-over from other donors' samples. CDR3: CASSMGLAGGLGETQYF. DNA of the CDR3: TGTGCCAGTAGTATGGGACTAGCGGGAGGGTTAGGAGAGACCCAGTACTTC.